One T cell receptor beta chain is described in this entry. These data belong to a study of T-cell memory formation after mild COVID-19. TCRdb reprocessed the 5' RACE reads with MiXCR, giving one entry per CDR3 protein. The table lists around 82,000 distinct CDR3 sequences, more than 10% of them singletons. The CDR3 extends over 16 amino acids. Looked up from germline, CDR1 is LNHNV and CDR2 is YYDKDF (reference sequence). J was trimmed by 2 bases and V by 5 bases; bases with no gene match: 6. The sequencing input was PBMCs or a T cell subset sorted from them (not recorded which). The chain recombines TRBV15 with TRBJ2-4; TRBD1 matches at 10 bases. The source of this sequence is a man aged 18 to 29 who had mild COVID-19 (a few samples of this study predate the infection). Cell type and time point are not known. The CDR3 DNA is TGTGCCACCAGCCTTCGGACAGGGGGATCCAAAAACATTCAGTACTTC. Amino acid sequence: CATSLRTGGSKNIQYF.